Shown below are 10 T cell receptor beta chains from a single sample sequenced in a study of OX40 agonist ivuxolimab in advanced cancers. Profiled with immunoSEQ multiplex PCR; TCRdb holds only in-frame clones, not every one. Among about 72,000 clones listed, roughly four fifths were seen once. The sequences come from CD4+ or CD8+ T cells sorted from blood, collected in a trial of the OX40 agonist ivuxolimab. Receptor source: an adult with an advanced solid tumor such as melanoma, head and neck, liver or kidney cancer.

The V gene is TRBV5-4, the J gene TRBJ1-2; D is uncertain. The V and J ends lost 5 bases and 3 bases respectively, with 14 bases between them. The germline V gene has CDR1 SGHNT and CDR2 YYREEE (reference sequence). This CDR3 has 14 amino acids. The CDR3: CASSHDGSYYGYTF. CDR3 bases: TGTGCCAGCAGTCACGACGGCAGCTACTATGGCTACACCTTC.

This clone was observed a few times. The chain combines TRBV7-2 with TRBJ2-2; D is perhaps TRBD1 or TRBD2 (5 bases each). V lost 1 base, J lost 6 bases, and 9 bases lay in between. CDR1 and CDR2 (germline): SGHTA, FQGNSA. This CDR3 spans 14 amino acids. CDR3 coding DNA: TGTGCCAGCAGCTTAGGGGGGATAGCCGGGGAGCTGTTTTTT. Its protein product is CASSLGGIAGELFF.

The V and J genes are TRBV10-2 and TRBJ2-7; TRBD2 matches at 12 bases. V gave up 3 bases and J gave up 0 bases; unmatched junction bases: 3. CDR1 WSHSY and CDR2 SAAADI come from the germline V gene. The CDR3 is made up of 16 amino acids. The CDR3 bases are TGCGCCAGCAGTGATGGACTAGCGGGAAACTCCTACGAGCAGTACTTC. Encoded protein: CASSDGLAGNSYEQYF.

Only a few counts were recorded for this clone. The chain couples TRBV19 to TRBJ2-1; 9 positions match TRBD2. V dropped 4 bases and J dropped 10; count of bases not matched to a gene: 17. The CDR3 is made up of 17 amino acids. Germline CDR1 LNHDA, CDR2 SQIVND (reference sequence). The CDR3 spells CASSTHQAGGRRREQFF. In DNA, the CDR3 is TGTGCCAGTAGTACACACCAGGCGGGAGGGCGAAGACGGGAGCAGTTCTTC.

The chain uses TRBV2 and TRBJ1-2; tentatively, D is TRBD1 (5 bases). The CDR3 has 14 amino acids. In germline, CDR1 is SNHLY, CDR2 FYNNEI. With 6 bases removed from V and 7 bases from J, the gap between germline ends came to 18 bases. The DNA of the CDR3 is TGTGCCAGCAGCGAAACCTGGGGGTCTCGTGGCTACACCTTC. Residues: CASSETWGSRGYTF.

The chain uses TRBV7-8 and TRBJ2-1; 11 nucleotides agree with TRBD2. This CDR3 comprises 16 residues. Looked up from germline, CDR1 is SGHVS and CDR2 is FQNEAQ. The J segment lost 6 bases and the V segment lost 7 bases, leaving 11 bases of the junction unmatched. In nucleotides, the CDR3 is TGTGCCAGCAACCCTATAGCGGGAGGGCCCCCCAATGAGCAGTTCTTC. Protein: CASNPIAGGPPNEQFF.

This chain connects TRBV6-1 to TRBJ1-5; weak D call: TRBD1 (5 bases). Germline values: CDR1 MNHNS, CDR2 SASEGT. Trimming pared 10 bases from V and 2 bases from J, leaving 12 bases between. The CDR3 contains 13 residues. CDR3 in amino acids: CAIQGVGNQPQHF. The CDR3 DNA is TGTGCCATCCAGGGTGTGGGCAATCAGCCCCAGCATTTT.

The chain links TRBV18 to TRBJ2-7; D uncertain. V dropped 3 bases and J dropped 3 bases, with 12 bases sitting between them. Germline CDR1 and CDR2: KGHSH and LQKENI. The CDR3 contains 14 residues. The CDR3 sequence: CASSPRPAHYEQYF. In nucleotides, the CDR3 is TGTGCCAGCTCACCCCGGCCGGCCCACTACGAGCAGTACTTC.

The rearrangement links TRBV6-4 to TRBJ2-1; D uncertain. V shed 0 bases and J shed 0 bases, with 15 bases lying between them. The CDR3 length is 18 residues. CDR1 and CDR2 (germline): MRHNA, SNTAGT. In DNA, the CDR3 is TGTGCCAGCAGTGACTCGGTGGGCCGCGGTCCCTCCTACAATGAGCAGTTCTTC. Translating it yields CASSDSVGRGPSYNEQFF.

The chain joins TRBV27 to TRBJ2-1; 12 bases are shared with TRBD2. The CDR3 is 20 amino acids. The V segment lost 4 bases and the J segment 4 bases; nucleotides outside the gene matches: 17. Germline-derived CDR1 and CDR2 are MNHEY and SMNVEV (reference sequence). CDR3 sequence: CASSSFLFSSGRAKYNEQFF. The CDR3, as DNA: TGTGCCAGCAGTTCCTTCCTATTCTCTAGCGGGAGGGCCAAGTACAATGAGCAGTTCTTC.